These T cell receptor beta chains were read from a single sample in a study of regulatory T cells in long-lasting Graves disease. MiXCR, applied by TCRdb to the multiplex PCR reads, yields one record per CDR3 protein. The repertoire includes roughly 400,000 distinct CDR3 sequences, about 21% of them detected once, and more than 13% sits in the top ten. The sample consisted of peripheral blood mononuclear cells (PBMCs), taken when the disease was refractory, from a patient treated with antithyroid drugs. All receptors derive from a female donor with Graves disease. Both conserved end residues are part of each CDR3. The order of the fields is clone size, J gene, D gene, V gene, CDR3 DNA, CDR3 protein. The D gene is left open where the match is weak. Size tells how often a clone was seen (once, few, many) or the class of an expanded clone, and some rows leave it out.

>many|TRBJ2-7|TRBD1|TRBV2
TGTGCCAGCAGTGAGGTACGGGACAGGGCCTACGAGCAGTACTTC
CASSEVRDRAYEQYF
>-|TRBJ1-1|-|TRBV11-2
TGTGCCAGCAGACCCGGCGGGGTGAACACTGAAGCTCTCTTT
CASRPGGVNTEALF
>many|TRBJ1-5|TRBD1|TRBV6-1
TGTGCCAGCAGTAATCAGGGGGCAAAACAGCCCCAGCATTTT
CASSNQGAKQPQHF
>many|TRBJ2-7|-|TRBV5-6
TGTGCCAGCAGCTTTGTCCCCGGCGACGAGCAGTACTTC
CASSFVPGDEQYF
>few|TRBJ1-6|TRBD1|TRBV30
TGTGCCTGGAGTGTGGGGTTCGACAGGGTCAATTCACCCCTCCACTTT
CAWSVGFDRVNSPLHF
>many|TRBJ2-7|TRBD1|TRBV11-2
TGTGCCAGCAGCGGACGACAGGGCTACGAGCAGTACTTC
CASSGRQGYEQYF
>many|TRBJ2-7|TRBD2|TRBV28
TGTGCCAGCAGGACCGTAGCGGGAGGGTCACACGAGCAGTACTTC
CASRTVAGGSHEQYF
>-|TRBJ2-1|-|TRBV19
TGTATACTTAGCGGAGAGAATGAGCAGTTCTTC
CILSGENEQFF
>few|TRBJ1-5|TRBD1|TRBV13
TGTGCCAGCAGTACCAGGGGGCCCAATCAGCCCCAGCATTTT
CASSTRGPNQPQHF
>-|TRBJ2-6|-|TRBV29-1
TGCAGCGTTGTACAGGCTGGGGCCAACGTCCTGACTTTC
CSVVQAGANVLTF
>-|TRBJ1-2|-|TRBV14
TGTGCCAGCACGAATGGCTACACCTTC
CASTNGYTF
>few|TRBJ1-1|-|TRBV6-1
TGTGCCAGCAGTGAAGCCTTCGAAGCTTTCTTT
CASSEAFEAFF
>-|TRBJ2-3|-|TRBV2
TGTGCCAGCAGCACCGACCGTCCCCCAGATACGCAGTATTTT
CASSTDRPPDTQYF
>many|TRBJ1-2|-|TRBV12-3/TRBV12-4
TGTGCCAGCAGGGTGAGGGACGCCAGAGCTAACTATGGCTACACCTTC
CASRVRDARANYGYTF
>-|TRBJ2-3|-|TRBV12-3/TRBV12-4
TGTGCCAGCAGTCCCCTCTGGCGGGCTCACACAGATACGCAGTATTTT
CASSPLWRAHTDTQYF
>-|TRBJ1-6|-|TRBV14
TGTGCCAGCAGCAATGTAAAGGGGTTTAATTCACCCCTCCACTTT
CASSNVKGFNSPLHF
>few|TRBJ1-2|-|TRBV6-1
TGTGCCAGCAGTCTCCGACAGGCTGGCTACACCTTC
CASSLRQAGYTF
>many|TRBJ1-1|-|TRBV2
TGTGCCACCGCCCGAGTATTGAACACTGAAGCTTTCTTT
CATARVLNTEAFF
>-|TRBJ1-2|-|TRBV29-1
TGCAGCGTCTTACCGACAGACCACTATGGCTACACCTTC
CSVLPTDHYGYTF
>once|TRBJ2-4|-|TRBV4-1
TGCGCCAGCAGCCCGTCCTGGGGGGTTGCCAAAAACATTCAGTACTTC
CASSPSWGVAKNIQYF
>many|TRBJ2-7|TRBD2|TRBV6-5
TGTGCCAGCAGTTACAGTCGAGCGGGAGGTATCTACGAGCAGTACTTC
CASSYSRAGGIYEQYF
>-|TRBJ1-6|-|TRBV20-1
TGCAGTGCCAGAGGGTTCTATAATTCACCCCTCCACTTT
CSARGFYNSPLHF
>-|TRBJ2-5|TRBD2|TRBV28
TGTGCCAGCAGTCCCGGACTAGCGGGAGGGCCTCTCCAAGTGACCCAGTACTTC
CASSPGLAGGPLQVTQYF
>many|TRBJ1-6|-|TRBV12-3/TRBV12-4
TGTGCCAGCAGTTTACCGGGACTGGGAAATTCACCCCTCCACTTT
CASSLPGLGNSPLHF
>many|TRBJ2-7|-|TRBV2
TGTGCCAGCATGAGGGGACCCTACGAGCAGTACTTC
CASMRGPYEQYF
>once|TRBJ2-4|-|TRBV5-6
TGTGCCAGCAGCTTTCGGGAGACAGAAAGCATTCAGTACTTC
CASSFRETESIQYF
>few|TRBJ2-1|-|TRBV2
TGTGCCAGCAGTGGATCCACTGAGCAGTTCTTC
CASSGSTEQFF
>-|TRBJ2-7|TRBD2|TRBV5-1
TGCGCCAGCAGCCCAATTAGCGGGAGTCTCGGATACGAGCAGTACTTC
CASSPISGSLGYEQYF
>few|TRBJ1-3|-|TRBV2
TGTGCCAGCAGTGAAGTCTCTCAGGGTGTAGGAAACACCATATATTTT
CASSEVSQGVGNTIYF
>few|TRBJ2-7|-|TRBV11-2
TGTGCCAGCAGCTCCATTACGGGGAAGCCCTACGAGCAGTACTTC
CASSSITGKPYEQYF
>-|TRBJ1-1|-|TRBV6-1
TGTGCCAGCAGACACGACAGGAACACTGAAGCTTTCTTT
CASRHDRNTEAFF
>many|TRBJ2-7|-|TRBV6-1
TGTGCCAGCCGTACGGTTTACGAGCAGTACTTC
CASRTVYEQYF
>few|TRBJ1-2|-|TRBV10-3
TGTGCCATCAGTGAGTTAGGACAGAACTATGGCTACACCTTC
CAISELGQNYGYTF
>many|TRBJ2-5|TRBD1|TRBV6-1
TGTGCCAGCAGTGCCTCAGGGGGTCGGGTACAAGAGACCCAGTACTTC
CASSASGGRVQETQYF
>many|TRBJ1-4|TRBD1|TRBV6-2/TRBV6-3
TGTGCCAGCAGTTACATGGCGGGACAGGCTAATGAAAAACTGTTTTTT
CASSYMAGQANEKLFF
>-|TRBJ2-7|TRBD1|TRBV19
TGTGCCAGTAGTAAACAGGGGGCCTCCTACGAGCAGTACTTC
CASSKQGASYEQYF
>-|TRBJ1-6|TRBD1|TRBV5-5
TGTGCCAGCAGGTTCGACACCGGGACAGGTCCATCACCCCTCCACTTT
CASRFDTGTGPSPLHF
>many|TRBJ1-5|TRBD1|TRBV28
TGTGCCAGCAGTTTATCCCGCGACAGGGCGGGTCAGCCCCAGCATTTT
CASSLSRDRAGQPQHF
>few|TRBJ1-2|-|TRBV3-1
TGTGCCAGCAGCCAAGTCGACGGTGGGGGGGACGGCTACACCTTC
CASSQVDGGGDGYTF
>-|TRBJ2-7|TRBD2|TRBV29-1
TGCAGCGTTGTGAGCGGGAGCGGCGAGCAGTACTTC
CSVVSGSGEQYF
>many|TRBJ1-2|-|TRBV10-3
TGTGCCATCGCCAGAGTAGCACAGGATGGCTACACCTTC
CAIARVAQDGYTF
>few|TRBJ1-4|-|TRBV4-1
TGCGCCAGCAGCCAAGGGCCACTATTGCTTGAAAAACTGTTTTTT
CASSQGPLLLEKLFF
>many|TRBJ1-5|-|TRBV6-1
TGTGCCAGCAGTCTCCCCGACGAATATAGCAATCAGCCCCAGCATTTT
CASSLPDEYSNQPQHF
>few|TRBJ2-2|TRBD2|TRBV3-1
TGTGCCAGCAGCCAAGATTCCCGACTAGCGGGCTTCCTCACCGGGGAGCTGTTTTTT
CASSQDSRLAGFLTGELFF
>many|TRBJ1-1|-|TRBV30
TGTGCCTGGGAACAGGGAGAGAACACTGAAGCTTTCTTT
CAWEQGENTEAFF